The source of this T cell receptor (beta chain) is a study of blood T cell repertoires in COVID-19 (dated by TCRdb to the early 2020s). In terms of the full investigation: Samples from collaborators originated in the United States, Italy and Spain and spanned both the acute and convalescent phases of COVID-19. The material from the prospective study consisted of cDNA or gDNA derived from T cells, B-cell-depleted T cells, or PBMCs. Subjects who had been exposed to COVID-19, were actively infected with it, or had recovered from it provided the deeply sampled blood TCRbeta repertoires that made up the dataset. The repertoires were made available in a free public database intended to serve as a resource for research on the immune response to SARS-CoV-2. Samples came from the ongoing ImmuneRACE study (first 160 participants) plus 1,254 subjects from 6 global collaborators. Sample metadata almost always included a de-identified subject ID, COVID-19 status, age in years and sex. Where available, HLA class I and class II types were obtained from metadata supplied by the sample provider rather than from assay-based typing. What the study reported, not specific to this receptor: The amount of clinical and demographic metadata varied by source and participant and was provided uncurated.

Each collaborating institution followed its own protocols to collect whole blood in K2EDTA tubes. For TCRbeta analysis, collaborators shipped samples in one of three forms: frozen whole blood, isolated PBMCs, or DNA extracted from either of those sample types. Of note for this clone: The specificity of this receptor is unknown. Base qualities are not at hand, and no much larger clone is one base apart.

TCRbeta CDR3 regions were amplified from genomic DNA using the immunoSEQ Assay, a bias-controlled multiplex PCR. In the source study's methods: The number of nucleated cells in each sample was estimated by amplification of reference gene primers within the assay. To quantify the absolute abundance of each unique TCRbeta CDR3 rearrangement, sequence reads were collapsed and filtered. For each sample, productive Simpson clonality was calculated as the square root of Simpson's diversity index across productive rearrangements. In TCRdb, the immuneACCESS table is reduced to in-frame sequences with V and J assigned. These tables do not hold every clone; where another copy was compared, an unresolved V gene accounts for under half, and the others remain unexplained. V, J and clone size reflect that table, while D and trimming were determined from the DNA. The sample table lists 90,000 to 150,000 clones, about 74% of them with a count of one. In total, the top ten clones hold approximately 8% of the sample.

The source of this sequence is a human donor in a cohort sampled during active COVID-19. Sequencing was done on a sample of peripheral blood.

The CDR3 here reads CASSLSTGPYEQYF. The nucleotide sequence reads TGTGCCAGCAGCTTGAGCACAGGACCCTACGAGCAGTACTTC. The sequence joins TRBV5-5 to TRBJ2-7; TRBD1 is possibly the D segment (5 matching bases). Per the germline V gene (reference sequence), SGHKS is the CDR1 and YYEKEE is the CDR2. Cut back by 1 base and 2 bases, the V and J ends lie 10 bases apart. The CDR3 sequence holds 14 residues, the cysteine and phenylalanine included. The retained sequence is limited to the CDR3, 42 bases, with the frame set at the first base.